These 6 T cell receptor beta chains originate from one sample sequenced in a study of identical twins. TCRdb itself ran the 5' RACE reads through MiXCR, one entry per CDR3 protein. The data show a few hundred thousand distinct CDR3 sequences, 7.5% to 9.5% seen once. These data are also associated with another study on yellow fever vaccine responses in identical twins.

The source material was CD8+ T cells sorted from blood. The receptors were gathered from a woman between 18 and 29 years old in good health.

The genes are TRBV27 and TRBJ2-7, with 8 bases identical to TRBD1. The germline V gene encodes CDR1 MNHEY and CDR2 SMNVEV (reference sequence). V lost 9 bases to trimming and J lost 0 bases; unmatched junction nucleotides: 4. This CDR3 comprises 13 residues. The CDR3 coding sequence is TGTGCCAGTCAGGGGGCGGACTCCTACGAGCAGTACTTC. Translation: CASQGADSYEQYF.

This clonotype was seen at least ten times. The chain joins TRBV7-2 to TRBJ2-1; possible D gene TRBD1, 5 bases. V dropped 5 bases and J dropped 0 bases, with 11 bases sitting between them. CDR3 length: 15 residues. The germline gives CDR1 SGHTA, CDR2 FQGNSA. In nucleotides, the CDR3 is TGTGCCAGCAGCAGCACAGACAGCTCCTACAATGAGCAGTTCTTC. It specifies CASSSTDSSYNEQFF.

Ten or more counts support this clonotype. The CDR3 loop is CASSVANTEAFF. CDR3 DNA sequence: TGTGCCAGCAGCGTAGCCAACACTGAAGCTTTCTTT. This chain joins TRBV9 and TRBJ1-1; D not certain. The CDR3 is 12 amino acids. CDR1 SGDLS and CDR2 YYNGEE come from the germline V gene. The V end lost 0 bases, the J end lost 2 bases, and 2 bases lay between the germline ends.

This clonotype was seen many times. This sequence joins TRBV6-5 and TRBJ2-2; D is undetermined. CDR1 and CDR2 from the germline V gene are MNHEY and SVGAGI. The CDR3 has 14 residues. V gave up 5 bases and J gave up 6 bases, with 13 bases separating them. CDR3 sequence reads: CASSKSTDPGELFF. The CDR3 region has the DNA TGTGCCAGCAGTAAGTCGACCGACCCCGGGGAGCTGTTTTTT.

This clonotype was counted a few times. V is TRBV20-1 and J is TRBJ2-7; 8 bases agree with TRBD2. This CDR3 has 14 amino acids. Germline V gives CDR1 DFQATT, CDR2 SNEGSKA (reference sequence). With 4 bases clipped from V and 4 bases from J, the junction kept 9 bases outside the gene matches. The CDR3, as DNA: TGCAGTGCTATAGTAGCGGGGCCCGATTACGAGCAGTACTTC. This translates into CSAIVAGPDYEQYF.

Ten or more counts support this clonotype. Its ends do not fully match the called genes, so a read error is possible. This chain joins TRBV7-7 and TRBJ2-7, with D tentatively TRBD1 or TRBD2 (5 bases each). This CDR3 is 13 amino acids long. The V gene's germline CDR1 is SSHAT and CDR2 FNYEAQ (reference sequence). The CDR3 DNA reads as TGTGCTAGCAGCTCAGGGACCGACTACGAGCAGTACTTC. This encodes CASSSGTDYEQYF.